This entry concerns a single T cell receptor beta chain. Trimming took 2 bases from V and 7 from J; bases not matched to a gene: 14. This CDR3 is 18 amino acids long. Germline CDR1 and CDR2: KGHDR and SFDVKD. This record belongs to a study of blood T cell repertoires in COVID-19. Whole-study context: From the United States, Italy and Spain came samples of acute and convalescent COVID-19. Sample material is recorded as cDNA or gDNA derived from T cells, B-cell-depleted T cells, or PBMCs.

As handled by the study authors: Amplification from reference gene primers served as the basis for estimated nucleated cell counts. Assay used: immunoSEQ multiplex PCR; TCRdb lists only in-frame clones, some missing. V and J calls and clone size are those listed in that table; D and trimming were worked out from the DNA. The sample lists more than 65,000 clones; approximately 78% were seen once. The chain is built from TRBV24-1 and TRBJ2-1; 9 bases line up with TRBD2. The receptor was isolated from a woman in her seventies with acute or convalescent COVID-19. The sequenced sample consisted of peripheral blood. The CDR3 here is CATSDSYFGGRVPNEQFF. DNA for the CDR3: TGTGCCACCAGTGATTCTTACTTCGGCGGGAGGGTTCCTAATGAGCAGTTCTTC.